These 8 T cell receptor beta chains came from one sample sequenced in a study of identical twins. TCRdb called the 5' RACE reads again in MiXCR, with one record for every CDR3 protein. The table records 230,000 or so distinct CDR3 sequences, about 8.3% of them present only once. Another study also made use of these data, one on yellow fever vaccine responses in identical twins.

Sequenced sample: CD8+ T cells sorted from blood. These receptors were taken from a woman younger than 35 in good health.

The chain links TRBV27 to TRBJ1-2, with a tentative D call TRBD1 (6 bases). CDR1 is MNHEY, CDR2 SMNVEV, per germline (reference sequence). The CDR3 length is 17 residues. V was cut by 2 bases and J by 5 bases, with 21 bases left in between. The CDR3: CASSLRGATDPDYGYTF. The CDR3 coding sequence is TGTGCCAGCAGTTTAAGGGGGGCCACCGACCCGGATTATGGCTACACCTTC.

This clonotype was recorded many times. The chain carries TRBV29-1 and TRBJ2-3; TRBD2 matches 11 bases. V trimming: 3 bases; J trimming: 1 base; junction bases outside the gene matches: 15. Germline V lookup: CDR1 SQVTM, CDR2 ANQGSEA. This CDR3 is built from 19 residues. CDR3 sequence reads: CSVDATSGTTPSGTDTQYF. CDR3 coding DNA: TGCAGCGTTGACGCGACTAGCGGGACTACCCCCTCCGGCACAGATACGCAGTATTTT.

The V call is TRBV6-5, the J call TRBJ2-1, with TRBD2 matching over 11 bases. This CDR3 region has 15 residues. Germline lookup yields CDR1 MNHEY and CDR2 SVGAGI. V lost 3 bases to trimming and J lost 7 bases; unmatched junction nucleotides: 5. The DNA of the CDR3 is TGTGCCAGCAGTTATAGCGGGGGGGCAACGAATGAGCAGTTCTTC. It translates to CASSYSGGATNEQFF.

The chain has TRBV27 and TRBJ2-5; 8 nucleotides agree with TRBD1. The length of the CDR3 is 15 residues. Germline V gene lookup returns CDR1 MNHEY and CDR2 SMNVEV (reference sequence). The J segment lost 4 bases and the V segment lost 6 bases, leaving 10 bases of the junction unmatched. This CDR3 reads CASSGQGLNSETQYF. CDR3 sequence (DNA): TGTGCCAGCAGCGGACAGGGCCTAAACTCAGAGACCCAGTACTTC.

This clonotype was counted between two and nine times. This sequence joins TRBV20-1 and TRBJ2-5; D gene unclear. The ends were cut back, 5 bases at V and 1 base at J, with 11 bases in the middle. The length of the CDR3 is 13 residues. Germline CDR1 is DFQATT and CDR2 is SNEGSKA (reference sequence). The CDR3 protein is CSAAHRSQETQYF. DNA for the CDR3: TGCAGTGCTGCACACCGGTCCCAAGAGACCCAGTACTTC.

This clonotype was seen many times. As DNA, the CDR3 is TGTGCCAGCAGCTTACGACAGGGGGCCACCGGGGAGCTGTTTTTT. Translated: CASSLRQGATGELFF. The rearrangement uses TRBV7-9 and TRBJ2-2, with 10 bases fitting TRBD1. The CDR3 contains 15 residues. The V and J ends lost 2 bases and 4 bases, in that order; junction bases with no gene match: 1. Germline assignment: CDR1 SEHNR and CDR2 FQNEAQ (reference sequence).

The J gene is TRBJ1-1, the V gene TRBV4-2, with D maybe TRBD1 (5 bases). Per the germline V gene, CDR1 is LGHNA and CDR2 is YNFKEQ. Trimming shortened V by 5 bases and J by 6 bases, and 19 bases separated the two germline ends. The CDR3 spans 15 residues. The CDR3 DNA reads as TGTGCCAGCAGCTCCCAAATCCAGGGAGGGGCTGAAGCTTTCTTT. It specifies CASSSQIQGGAEAFF.

V is TRBV7-9 and J is TRBJ2-1, with 11 positions matching TRBD2. The CDR3 runs 16 residues. V shed 5 bases, J shed 4 bases, and the junction held 7 bases outside the gene matches. In germline, CDR1 is SEHNR, CDR2 FQNEAQ (reference sequence). The CDR3 sequence is CASSPYSGGAYNEQFF. The CDR3 DNA reads as TGTGCCAGCAGCCCTTATAGCGGGGGGGCTTACAATGAGCAGTTCTTC.